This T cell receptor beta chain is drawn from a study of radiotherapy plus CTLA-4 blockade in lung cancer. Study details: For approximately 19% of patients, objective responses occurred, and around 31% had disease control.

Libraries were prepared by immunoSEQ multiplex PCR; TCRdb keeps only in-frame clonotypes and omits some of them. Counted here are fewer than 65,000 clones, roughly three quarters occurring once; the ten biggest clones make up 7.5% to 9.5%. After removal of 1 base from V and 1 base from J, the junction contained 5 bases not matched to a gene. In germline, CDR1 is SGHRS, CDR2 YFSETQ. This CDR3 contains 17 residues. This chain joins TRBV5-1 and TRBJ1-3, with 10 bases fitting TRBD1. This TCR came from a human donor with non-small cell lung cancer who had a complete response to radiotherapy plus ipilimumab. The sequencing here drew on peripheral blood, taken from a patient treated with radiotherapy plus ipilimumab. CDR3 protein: CASSLTGQGISGNTIYF. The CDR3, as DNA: TGCGCCAGCAGCTTGACGGGACAGGGGATTTCTGGAAACACCATATATTTT.